This T cell receptor (beta chain) was identified in a study of T cells in Graves' hyperthyroidism and ophthalmopathy (dated by TCRdb to 2018 to 2020). Regarding the study in general: Peripheral blood was collected at initial diagnosis, before any treatment. Thyroid tissue and blood T-cell repertoires from roughly six Graves' hyperthyroidism patients were also compared in the study. After blood sampling, hyperthyroidism patients were treated with methimazole at a starting dose of 30 mg daily, and ophthalmopathy patients were treated with high-dose intravenous methylprednisolone. The paper reports TCR Vbeta CDR3 sequencing of 135 peripheral blood samples: fewer than 50 ophthalmopathy, about 75 hyperthyroidism and 17 progressor patients. Prospective prediction of ophthalmopathy was tested in an independent validation cohort consisting of 18 hyperthyroidism patients and 15 to 17 patients who later progressed to ophthalmopathy. To identify distinguishing TCR V-J signatures, a discovery cohort of roughly 100 patients was used, comprising 40 to 45 with Graves' ophthalmopathy and around 60 with stable Graves' hyperthyroidism. The 95 to 100 discovery patients were randomly divided into training and test sets at a 7:3 ratio.

A patient counted as having stable Graves' hyperthyroidism if no progression to ophthalmopathy occurred over 18 months of follow-up. Hyperthyroidism patients were newly diagnosed, with disease duration under 2 months, and aged 18 to 65 years. Exclusion was applied to patients with uncontrolled infections, other autoimmune diseases, pregnancy or lactation. Diagnoses were established on the basis of clinical symptoms, serum thyroxine and TRAb, thyroid ultrasound, and orbital computed tomography. PBMCs were isolated from 8 to 10 ml of fresh peripheral blood by Ficoll-Paque density gradient centrifugation. Total RNA was extracted using Trizol reagent, and RNA quality was assessed on an Agilent 2100 Bioanalyzer. TCR beta CDR3 regions were amplified from RNA transcripts. For the first round of RT-PCR on the TCR CDR3, the HTBI primer set was used together with the Qiagen OneStep RT-PCR kit. The libraries were constructed in a second round of multiplex PCR and then size-selected and purified. The libraries were sequenced on an Illumina HiSeq2000 using paired-end 100 bp reads. On the authors' methods: Raw data were processed with SOAPnuke, discarding reads with adapters, uncalled bases, mean Phred below 15, or no exact constant-primer or identifier match. COPE v1.2.5 was used to merge the high-quality paired reads, and each unique nucleotide sequence was defined as a clonotype. Clonotypes were aligned to IMGT TRBV, TRBD and TRBJ reference segments using MiTCR v1.1. Analysis was restricted to V-J combinations with a frequency above 0.0001, which covered roughly 99% of repertoires. The TCS score was defined as F50 (clonal expansion) divided by E x V (chaos), with BLOSUM62-based TCRdist calculated between CDR3 peptides within each V-J. Welch's t-statistics and random forest reduced 500 to 650 V-J features to 13, which were used in a naive Bayes classifier (R e1071). TCRdb reanalyzed the raw reads on its own, using fastp at Q25 for trimming and MiXCR for clone calling, and kept in-frame beta chains. CDR3 protein duplicates are merged, each entry listing the most common genes and DNA. The V and J calls shown here were made by TCRdb, not taken from the authors' results. A total of about 360,000 distinct CDR3 sequences appear in this sample, approximately 13% of them only once. The ten most abundant clones make up about 9.1% of the sample.

CDR1 and CDR2 were assigned from the germline V gene as MNHEY and SVGAGI. Trimming removed 0 bases from V and 8 bases from J, leaving 5 bases between the germline ends. The CDR3 spans 12 residues, from the cysteine through the phenylalanine. Only the CDR3 portion is preserved as DNA: 36 bases, with reading frame beginning at the first base. Results and caveats for the whole study, not just this receptor: A model built on a 13 V-J signature distinguished ophthalmopathy from stable hyperthyroidism, reaching over 85% sensitivity and approximately 81% specificity in cross-validation and 80%/75% in testing. In validation, the model predicted progression to ophthalmopathy a median of approximately 6.3 months before onset, with about 70% sensitivity and 72.22% specificity. Most expanded thyroid clonotypes (frequency above 0.001) were also detected in blood, suggesting blood repertoires may reflect thyroid immune responses. No statistical method was used to set the sample size in advance, and investigators knew the group allocation.

Concerning this clonotype: The antigen it binds to is not known. No per-base quality is available; no much larger clone lies one base away.

The receptor chain draws on TRBV6-5 and TRBJ2-1; the D assignment is uncertain and may be TRBD1 or TRBD2, with 5 bases supporting each. The TCR was taken from a woman aged 18-30 years with Graves' hyperthyroidism. Sample: blood. The DNA reads as follows: TGTGCCAGCAGTTACTCGGGACATGAGCAGTTCTTC. It encodes CASSYSGHEQFF.